Listed below are T cell receptor beta chains from one sample, sequenced in a study of blood T cell repertoires in COVID-19. TCRdb's copy holds only in-frame clones and misses some; the assay was immunoSEQ multiplex PCR. The table includes some 250,000 clones, about 80% detected once. The material sequenced was PBMCs or T cells enriched from blood (not recorded which). These TCRs come from a middle-aged man who had recovered from COVID-19. The CDR3 runs from the conserved cysteine through the conserved F or W. A D gene is named only where the DNA matches it firmly. Expanded clones are given a class, and other clones once, few, many or no size at all.

TRBJ2-3 TRBV9 . . 16 CASTPTGGVSTDTQYF TGTGCCAGCACCCCGACTGGAGGGGTGAGCACAGATACGCAGTATTTT
TRBJ1-2 TRBV11-1 . . 13 CASGPGVLYGYTF TGTGCCAGCGGGCCCGGGGTCCTGTATGGCTACACCTTC
TRBJ1-1 TRBV5-1 few TRBD1 15 CASSTSSTGGTEAFF TGCGCCAGCAGCACCAGTTCAACAGGGGGCACTGAAGCTTTCTTT
TRBJ1-5 TRBV6-2/TRBV6-3 many TRBD1 16 CASSFHRDRRDQPQHF TGTGCCAGCAGTTTCCACCGGGACAGGCGGGATCAGCCCCAGCATTTT
TRBJ2-7 TRBV2 . . 14 CASSGSSVAYEQYF TGTGCCAGCAGTGGATCTAGCGTAGCCTACGAGCAGTACTTC
TRBJ2-3 TRBV2 . TRBD1 14 CASDGQGETDTQYF TGTGCCAGCGACGGACAGGGGGAAACAGATACGCAGTATTTT
TRBJ1-3 TRBV5-1 . TRBD1 15 CASSQSTGAGNTIYF TGCGCCAGCAGCCAATCGACAGGGGCTGGAAACACCATATATTTT
TRBJ2-7 TRBV4-1 . TRBD1 13 CASSQTTGREQYF TGCGCCAGCAGCCAAACGACAGGGCGCGAGCAGTACTTC
TRBJ2-2 TRBV7-2 . TRBD2 15 CASSIRLAGTGELFF TGTGCCAGCAGCATAAGACTAGCGGGAACCGGGGAGCTGTTTTTT
TRBJ2-3 TRBV7-2 . TRBD2 15 CASSLVLAGGDTQYF TGTGCCAGCAGCTTAGTACTAGCGGGGGGGGATACGCAGTATTTT
TRBJ2-7 TRBV18 . TRBD2 14 CASSPSAGSYEQYF TGTGCCAGCTCGCCCTCAGCGGGGTCCTACGAGCAGTACTTC
TRBJ1-2 TRBV9 . . 21 CASSVYSRGGPPTGPNYGYTF TGTGCCAGCAGCGTATATTCCCGGGGTGGTCCTCCGACAGGACCAAACTATGGCTACACCTTC
TRBJ2-5 TRBV6-5 . TRBD2 16 CASSSGLAGAGKTQYF TGTGCCAGCAGTTCGGGACTAGCGGGAGCAGGGAAGACCCAGTACTTC
TRBJ2-7 TRBV7-9 . . 16 CASSSFLSGLAYEQYF TGTGCCAGCAGCTCCTTTTTAAGCGGATTAGCCTACGAGCAGTACTTC
TRBJ1-2 TRBV12-3/TRBV12-4 few . 13 CASSFTANYGYTF TGTGCCAGCAGCTTTACAGCTAACTATGGCTACACCTTC
TRBJ2-1 TRBV5-1 . TRBD2 15 CASSLGLAGGNEQFF TGCGCCAGCAGCTTAGGTCTAGCGGGGGGCAATGAGCAGTTCTTC
TRBJ2-1 TRBV12-5 . . 12 CASGSGNNEQFF TGTGCTAGTGGTTCAGGGAACAATGAGCAGTTCTTC
TRBJ2-3 TRBV25-1 . . 13 CASSDSGVDTQYF TGTGCCAGCAGTGACTCGGGGGTAGATACGCAGTATTTT
TRBJ2-7 TRBV19 . TRBD1 14 CASSQDRGGYEQYF TGTGCCAGTAGTCAGGACAGGGGGGGCTACGAGCAGTACTTC
TRBJ1-1 TRBV10-3 . . 12 CAIGRESQRAFF TGTGCCATCGGCCGAGAAAGCCAGCGAGCTTTCTTT
TRBJ1-1 TRBV28 once . 17 CASSSYGGEGSNGEAFF TGTGCCAGCAGTTCCTATGGGGGGGAAGGGTCGAACGGTGAAGCTTTCTTT
TRBJ2-7 TRBV7-2 . . 15 CASSLVGGPSYEQYF TGTGCCAGCAGCTTAGTCGGGGGTCCCTCCTACGAGCAGTACTTC
TRBJ2-5 TRBV5-8 . TRBD1 16 CASSADGTGGGETQYF TGTGCCAGCAGCGCCGATGGGACAGGGGGCGGAGAGACCCAGTACTTC
TRBJ2-7 TRBV5-1 . TRBD1 19 CASSKTPGQGARKLYEQYF TGCGCCAGCAGCAAGACACCGGGACAGGGGGCGAGGAAGCTCTACGAGCAGTACTTC
TRBJ2-3 TRBV2 . TRBD2 15 CASKSSSGGTDTQYF TGTGCCAGCAAATCATCTAGCGGGGGCACAGATACGCAGTATTTT
TRBJ1-6 TRBV15 . . 18 CATSRERPDSSYNSPLHF TGTGCCACCAGCAGAGAGAGGCCAGATAGCTCCTATAATTCACCCCTCCACTTT
TRBJ1-5 TRBV7-9 . . 13 CASSLGREGPQHF TGTGCCAGCAGCCTGGGCCGGGAGGGGCCCCAGCATTTT
TRBJ1-1 TRBV6-5 once . 14 CASSYLWQPGEAFF TGTGCCAGCAGTTACCTTTGGCAGCCAGGTGAAGCTTTCTTT
TRBJ2-3 TRBV9 . . 14 CASSLERSTDTQYF TGTGCCAGCAGCCTAGAGCGGAGCACAGATACGCAGTATTTT
TRBJ2-7 TRBV4-1 . TRBD2 16 CASSQATAGGWYEQYF TGCGCCAGCAGCCAAGCGACCGCGGGAGGTTGGTACGAGCAGTACTTC
TRBJ1-6 TRBV4-2 . . 15 CASSQEYSRNSPLHF TGTGCCAGCAGCCAAGAATACAGTCGGAATTCACCCCTCCACTTT
TRBJ2-2 TRBV7-2 . . 13 CASSSRWAGELFF TGTGCCAGCAGCTCCAGGTGGGCCGGGGAGCTGTTTTTT
TRBJ1-2 TRBV7-9 . . 14 CASSPRQGSYGYTF TGTGCCAGCAGCCCCCGTCAGGGGAGCTATGGCTACACCTTC
TRBJ2-2 TRBV2 . TRBD1 14 CASRVTGGTGELFF TGTGCCAGCAGGGTGACAGGGGGGACCGGGGAGCTGTTTTTT
TRBJ1-1 TRBV11-2 . . 13 CASSLSRNTEAFF TGTGCCAGCAGCTTGTCCAGAAACACTGAAGCTTTCTTT
TRBJ2-5 TRBV2 . . 10 CASGAETQYF TGTGCCAGCGGTGCGGAGACCCAGTACTTC
TRBJ2-7 TRBV6-5 . . 13 CASSTVGPYEQYF TGTGCCAGCAGTACTGTGGGCCCCTACGAGCAGTACTTC
TRBJ2-5 TRBV6-5 . TRBD1 13 CASSGQGAQTQYF TGTGCCAGCAGCGGACAGGGGGCTCAGACCCAGTACTTC
TRBJ1-6 TRBV30 . TRBD1 15 CAWTGTGSYNSPLHF TGTGCCTGGACTGGGACAGGCTCCTATAATTCACCCCTCCACTTT
TRBJ2-4 TRBV5-4 . TRBD1 13 CASAGTGENIQYF TGTGCCAGCGCCGGGACAGGGGAAAACATTCAGTACTTC
TRBJ1-4 TRBV3-1/TRBV3-2 . TRBD1 16 CASSRRQGALNEKLFF TGTGCCAGCAGCCGGAGACAGGGGGCATTGAATGAAAAACTGTTTTTT
TRBJ1-4 TRBV4-3 . TRBD1 15 CASSPAGTGSEKLFF TGCGCCAGCAGCCCCGCCGGGACAGGGAGCGAAAAACTGTTTTTT
TRBJ2-7 TRBV7-2 . . 15 CASSSTIGGIHEQYF TGTGCCAGCAGCTCTACTATAGGGGGTATCCACGAGCAGTACTTC
TRBJ2-5 TRBV11-2 . . 14 CASSPRKGVETQYF TGTGCCAGCAGCCCAAGAAAGGGGGTAGAGACCCAGTACTTC
TRBJ1-4 TRBV27 . . 15 CASSLRGISSEKLFF TGTGCCAGCAGTTTGCGGGGGATCTCGAGTGAAAAACTGTTTTTT
TRBJ1-2 TRBV7-2 . . 14 CASSSRGTDYGYTF TGTGCCAGCAGCTCCCGGGGTACAGACTATGGCTACACCTTC
TRBJ2-4 TRBV7-2 . . 17 CASSFSPLALAKNIQYF TGTGCCAGCAGCTTCTCGCCGCTGGCTTTAGCCAAAAACATTCAGTACTTC
TRBJ1-2 TRBV13 . . 15 CASSEGGAGYYGYTF TGTGCCAGCAGCGAAGGAGGGGCAGGGTACTATGGCTACACCTTC
TRBJ2-7 TRBV4-3 . . 15 CASSQDGSGSYEQYF TGCGCCAGCAGCCAAGATGGGAGCGGTTCCTACGAGCAGTACTTC
TRBJ2-5 TRBV5-4 . TRBD2 15 CASSLPGLAGETQYF TGTGCCAGCAGCTTGCCGGGACTAGCGGGGGAGACCCAGTACTTC
TRBJ2-1 TRBV5-4 . TRBD2 14 CASSLGLADNEQFF TGTGCCAGCAGCCTGGGACTAGCGGACAATGAGCAGTTCTTC
TRBJ1-2 TRBV30 few TRBD1 15 CAWRSPGGTNYGYTF TGTGCCTGGAGGTCCCCAGGGGGGACAAACTATGGCTACACCTTC
TRBJ1-5 TRBV19 . TRBD1 15 CASTPFGTDNQPQHF TGTGCCAGTACTCCTTTCGGGACAGACAATCAGCCCCAGCATTTT
TRBJ1-5 TRBV7-9 . . 12 CASSLYNQPQHF TGTGCCAGCAGCCTTTATAATCAGCCCCAGCATTTT
TRBJ1-1 TRBV10-3 . . 13 CAISEFRNTEAFF TGTGCCATCAGTGAGTTCAGGAACACTGAAGCTTTCTTT
TRBJ1-2 TRBV15 . . 14 CATSSSGREYGYTF TGTGCCACCAGCAGCTCCGGGAGGGAGTATGGCTACACCTTC
TRBJ1-1 TRBV4-1 . . 15 CASSQDKGTFRGAFF TGCGCCAGCAGCCAAGATAAGGGGACCTTCCGGGGGGCTTTCTTT
TRBJ2-1 TRBV2 . . 12 CASSEAPPGQFF TGTGCCAGCAGTGAAGCCCCACCGGGACAGTTCTTC
TRBJ1-1 TRBV7-8 . . 12 CASSPQGVEAFF TGTGCCAGCAGCCCACAGGGAGTTGAAGCTTTCTTT